Below, 10 T cell receptor beta chains from the same sample are listed, as sequenced in a study of beta chain features in type 1 diabetes. Broader study findings: Shorter TCRB CDR3s, moderately but significantly so, were found in Type 1 diabetes patients in all four CD4+ subsets.

Expressed TCRB transcripts were sequenced, since all the RNA that had been isolated was reverse transcribed. Repertoires were generated with immunoSEQ multiplex PCR, while TCRdb's copy carries only in-frame clones and drops some. Found here are 630,000 or so clones, roughly an eighth of them singletons; the top ten hold 0.03% to 0.045%. Their recognized antigens are unknown. Material for sequencing was naive CD4+ T cells from blood. All receptors come from a man younger than 35 with type 1 diabetes.

This clone was seen a few times. The rearrangement joins TRBV23-1 to TRBJ2-5; D call uncertain. The DNA end is a closer match to TRBJ2-7, so the J assignment may be wrong. TRBV23-1 is marked as an open reading frame, function uncertain. The CDR3 is 14 amino acids. The CDR3 protein is CASSKTGCTNEQYF. In nucleotides, the CDR3 is TGCGCCAGCAGTAAGACCGGGTGCACGAACGAGCAGTACTTC.

This chain joins TRBV2 and TRBJ1-5; TRBD1 aligns across 9 bases. Germline V gene lookup returns CDR1 SNHLY and CDR2 FYNNEI. The CDR3 runs to 14 residues. V lost 7 bases and J lost 6; bases outside the gene matches: 7. CDR3 loop: CASTLGQGGQPQHF. The CDR3 DNA follows: TGTGCCAGCACCTTGGGACAGGGAGGTCAGCCCCAGCATTTT.

V is TRBV18 and J is TRBJ1-4, with a weak D call TRBD1 (5 bases). Trimming pared 3 bases from V and 5 bases from J, leaving 13 bases between. This CDR3 comprises 15 residues. CDR1 and CDR2 from the germline V gene are KGHSH and LQKENI. CDR3 nucleotides: TGTGCCAGCTCACCGGGGACGGCGGAAAATGAAAAACTGTTTTTT. It yields the protein CASSPGTAENEKLFF. The full variable domain, its missing parts supplied by reference TRBV18 and TRBJ1-4, is NAGVMQNPRHLVRRRGQEARLRCSPMKGHSHVYWYRQLPEEGLKFMVYLQKENIIDESGMPKERFSAEFPKEGPSILRIQQVVRGDSAAYFCASSPGTAENEKLFFGSGTQLSVL.

J is TRBJ2-1 and V is TRBV7-2, with 7 bases aligning to TRBD2. CDR1 is SGHTA and CDR2 is FQGNSA in the germline V gene. The CDR3 extends over 16 amino acids. J gave up 2 bases and V 3 bases, and 7 bases lay outside the gene matches. The DNA for the CDR3 is TGTGCCAGCAGCTTCGCAGCCGGGACTACCTACAATGAGCAGTTCTTC. As protein: CASSFAAGTTYNEQFF.

The table lists this clone with a few counts. The chain carries TRBV9 and TRBJ1-1; a weak D match, TRBD1 (5 bases). Trimming took off 4 bases at V and 6 bases at J, with 10 bases between the two ends. This CDR3 has 12 amino acids. CDR1 and CDR2 (germline): SGDLS, YYNGEE. The CDR3: CASSSQGAEAFF. The CDR3 DNA sequence: TGTGCCAGCAGCTCCCAGGGCGCTGAAGCTTTCTTT.

This clone was seen a few times. The rearrangement links TRBV18 to TRBJ2-1, with a possible D match to TRBD2 (6 bases). The CDR3 loop spans 14 amino acids. V was cut by 6 bases and J by 7 bases, with 16 bases left in between. The V gene's germline CDR1 is KGHSH and CDR2 LQKENI. As DNA, the CDR3 is TGTGCCAGCTCCTCCGGGCCTGGAGGGAATGAGCAGTTCTTC. Translating it yields CASSSGPGGNEQFF.

This clone turned up a few times. The CDR3 DNA is TGCAGCGTTGAAGAGGCAAGCAATGAGCAGTTCTTC. Residues: CSVEEASNEQFF. V and J are TRBV29-1 and TRBJ2-1; D remains ambiguous. This CDR3 is 12 amino acids long. V lost 0 bases and J lost 6, with 6 bases in between. From germline, CDR1 is SQVTM and CDR2 ANQGSEA.

In this sample, this clone turned up a few times. Here the CDR3 DNA reads TGTGCCAGCCAAAAAGGTGGAGGGAGCAATCAGCCCCAGCATTTT. It translates to CASQKGGGSNQPQHF. This chain uses TRBV25-1 with TRBJ1-5; no clear D. The germline gives CDR1 MGHDK, CDR2 SYGVNS. V was trimmed by 8 bases and J by 1 base, leaving 15 bases between them. This CDR3 has 15 residues.

In this sample, this clone turned up a few times. The V and J genes are TRBV28 and TRBJ2-2; possibly TRBD2 for D (5 bases). This CDR3 contains 13 residues. Per germline, CDR1 MDHEN and CDR2 SYDVKM. V shed 11 bases and J shed 6 bases, with 16 bases lying between them. The CDR3 here is CAPPPSGAGELFF. The CDR3, as DNA: TGTGCCCCGCCCCCCTCCGGGGCCGGGGAGCTGTTTTTT. The whole variable domain, filled in from reference TRBV28 and TRBJ2-2, reads DVKVTQSSRYLVKRTGEKVFLECVQDMDHENMFWYRQDPGLGLRLIYFSYDVKMKEKGDIPEGYSVSREKKERFSLILESASTNQTSMYLCAPPPSGAGELFFGEGSRLTVL.

Details on this clone: Other DNA sequences within the sample encode an identical CDR3. The chain is built from TRBV30 and TRBJ2-5; 9 bases map to TRBD2. Germline lookup yields CDR1 GTSNPN and CDR2 SVGIG (reference sequence). This CDR3 contains 15 residues. J lost 9 bases, V lost 4 bases, and 15 bases had no gene match. CDR3 loop: CAWKLAGPVQWAQYF. The CDR3 DNA reads TGTGCCTGGAAACTAGCGGGTCCCGTCCAATGGGCCCAGTACTTC.